This is a list of T cell receptor beta chains from one sample in a study of blood T cell repertoires in COVID-19. Generated by immunoSEQ multiplex PCR, the TCRdb table keeps only in-frame clones and is missing some. Of 150,000 to 200,000 clones listed, about nine tenths are singletons. The specimen was peripheral blood. Every receptor here comes from a man between 60 and 70 years old with active or convalescent COVID-19. Each CDR3 is given with its conserved first and last residue. A D gene is named only where the DNA matches it firmly. Size tells how often a clone was seen (once, few, many) or the class of an expanded clone, and some rows leave it out.

clone size | J gene | D gene | V gene | CDR3 protein | CDR3 DNA
NA | TRBJ2-1 | TRBD2 | TRBV5-1 | CASNRGGAGDEQFF | TGCGCCAGCAACCGCGGGGGGGCAGGTGATGAGCAGTTCTTC
NA | TRBJ2-1 | NA | TRBV2 | CASTGGRGNEQFF | TGTGCCAGCACGGGCGGCAGGGGCAATGAGCAGTTCTTC
NA | TRBJ1-6 | TRBD1 | TRBV5-1 | CASSKDRAESYNSPLHF | TGCGCCAGCAGTAAGGACAGGGCCGAATCCTATAATTCACCCCTCCACTTT
NA | TRBJ2-5 | NA | TRBV1 | CTSSQSPRKQETQYF | TGCACCAGCAGCCAATCCCCCAGGAAGCAAGAGACCCAGTACTTC
NA | TRBJ2-2 | TRBD1 | TRBV18 | CASSLWTGGFTGELFF | TGTGCCAGCTCACTCTGGACAGGGGGCTTCACCGGGGAGCTGTTTTTT
NA | TRBJ2-7 | TRBD1 | TRBV18 | CASSPLGQGSHEQYF | TGTGCCAGCTCACCACTGGGACAGGGCAGTCACGAGCAGTACTTC
few | TRBJ1-4 | NA | TRBV6-5 | CASRQGWTNEKLFF | TGTGCCAGCAGGCAGGGATGGACTAATGAAAAACTGTTTTTT
NA | TRBJ2-7 | TRBD1 | TRBV9 | CASSVATGDPYEQYF | TGTGCCAGCAGCGTAGCTACAGGGGACCCTTACGAGCAGTACTTC
NA | TRBJ2-1 | TRBD2 | TRBV5-1 | CASSLGLAEHNEQFF | TGCGCCAGCAGCTTGGGACTAGCGGAGCACAATGAGCAGTTCTTC
NA | TRBJ2-2 | NA | TRBV3-1/TRBV3-2 | CASSHILARAVGGELFF | TGTGCCAGCAGCCATATCCTAGCAAGGGCGGTCGGCGGGGAGCTGTTTTTT
NA | TRBJ1-5 | NA | TRBV18 | CASSLGGGIQPQHF | TGTGCCAGCTCATTGGGAGGAGGTATTCAGCCCCAGCATTTT
NA | TRBJ1-6 | TRBD1 | TRBV29-1 | CSVEYGQALYNSPLHF | TGCAGCGTTGAATACGGACAGGCTCTCTATAATTCACCCCTCCACTTT
NA | TRBJ1-5 | TRBD1 | TRBV6-5 | CASLTGGSQPQHF | TGTGCCAGCCTAACAGGGGGTAGTCAGCCCCAGCATTTT
NA | TRBJ2-7 | NA | TRBV28 | CASSFQGFYEQYF | TGTGCCAGCAGTTTTCAGGGGTTCTACGAGCAGTACTTC
NA | TRBJ1-5 | NA | TRBV10-3 | CAITPGVNQPQHF | TGTGCCATCACACCAGGGGTCAATCAGCCCCAGCATTTT
NA | TRBJ1-2 | NA | TRBV3-1/TRBV3-2 | CASSQPDNYGYTF | TGTGCCAGCAGCCAGCCAGATAACTATGGCTACACCTTC
NA | TRBJ2-7 | NA | TRBV10-1 | CASSAGASALHEQYF | TGCGCCAGCAGCGCCGGCGCTAGCGCACTCCACGAGCAGTACTTC
NA | TRBJ2-3 | TRBD2 | TRBV7-9 | CASSRWTSGRSSTQYF | TGTGCCAGCAGCCGTTGGACTAGCGGGAGGAGTTCTACGCAGTATTTT
NA | TRBJ2-3 | NA | TRBV6-5 | CASRGGTDTQYF | TGTGCCAGCAGAGGAGGCACAGATACGCAGTATTTT
NA | TRBJ1-2 | TRBD1 | TRBV6-4 | CASSDGAGGYGYTF | TGTGCCAGCAGTGACGGGGCAGGGGGCTATGGCTACACCTTC
once | TRBJ2-5 | NA | TRBV5-4 | CASNRDTRGETQYF | TGTGCCAGCAACCGGGACACCAGAGGCGAGACCCAGTACTTC
NA | TRBJ1-5 | NA | TRBV20-1 | CSASKGGGNQPQHF | TGCAGTGCTAGTAAGGGAGGCGGCAATCAGCCCCAGCATTTT
NA | TRBJ1-3 | NA | TRBV7-9 | CASSLSGGSGNTIYF | TGTGCCAGCAGCTTAAGCGGGGGGTCTGGAAACACCATATATTTT
NA | TRBJ2-1 | TRBD2 | TRBV5-6 | CASSLLAGEGNEQFF | TGTGCCAGCAGTTTACTAGCGGGGGAGGGCAATGAGCAGTTCTTC
NA | TRBJ2-7 | NA | TRBV7-8 | CASSLGQVNYEQYF | TGTGCCAGCAGCCTGGGACAAGTTAACTACGAGCAGTACTTC
few | TRBJ1-1 | NA | TRBV18 | CASSQDRGNTEAFF | TGTGCCAGCTCACAGGACAGAGGGAACACTGAAGCTTTCTTT
NA | TRBJ2-2 | TRBD2 | TRBV3-1/TRBV3-2 | CASSQVIRTSGRGELFF | TGTGCCAGCAGCCAAGTTATCAGGACTAGCGGGAGAGGGGAGCTGTTTTTT
NA | TRBJ1-3 | NA | TRBV19 | CASKPFTGMSSGNTIYF | TGTGCCAGTAAACCTTTTACAGGGATGAGCTCTGGAAACACCATATATTTT
NA | TRBJ1-6 | TRBD1 | TRBV7-8 | CASSLRTGGDSPLHF | TGTGCCAGCAGCCTCAGGACAGGGGGAGATTCACCCCTCCACTTT
NA | TRBJ2-3 | NA | TRBV9 | CASSAQGSTDTQYF | TGTGCCAGCAGCGCGCAGGGAAGCACAGATACGCAGTATTTT
NA | TRBJ1-4 | TRBD1 | TRBV3-1/TRBV3-2 | CASSRKQGAGNEKLFF | TGTGCCAGCAGCCGAAAACAGGGGGCGGGTAATGAAAAACTGTTTTTT
NA | TRBJ2-2 | TRBD2 | TRBV10-2 | CASRVGGDTGELFF | TGCGCCAGCAGGGTGGGGGGGGACACCGGGGAGCTGTTTTTT
NA | TRBJ1-1 | NA | TRBV18 | CASSQDRNTEAFF | TGTGCCAGCTCGCAGGACAGGAACACTGAAGCTTTCTTT
NA | TRBJ1-1 | NA | TRBV29-1 | CSSKVRDTEAFF | TGCAGCTCCAAGGTCAGGGACACTGAAGCTTTCTTT
NA | TRBJ1-4 | NA | TRBV18 | CASSQGANRKNEKLFF | TGTGCCAGCTCACAAGGCGCGAACAGAAAAAATGAAAAACTGTTTTTT
NA | TRBJ1-4 | NA | TRBV9 | CASSVTIGGVGEKLFF | TGTGCCAGCAGCGTAACGATAGGAGGCGTGGGTGAAAAACTGTTTTTT
NA | TRBJ2-7 | NA | TRBV6-5 | CASIRQVNSYEQYF | TGTGCCAGCATTAGACAGGTGAACTCCTACGAGCAGTACTTC